The rows below give T cell receptor beta chains drawn from one sample of a study of cytomegalovirus exposure and HLA in healthy donors. Method: immunoSEQ multiplex PCR; TCRdb's copy keeps in-frame clones and lacks some. Among approximately 150,000 clones listed, roughly 72% were seen once. Material: PBMCs. All receptors derive from a man aged 35 to 55 in good health and CMV-seronegative. CDR3s include the opening cysteine and the closing phenylalanine or tryptophan.

CASSPQGRNTEAFF,TRBV4-3
CASSYAGQPYNSPLHF,TRBV6-5
CASSIDPRQGGSPLHF,TRBV19
CASSIQALGYGYTF,TRBV19
CASSGRSLNSPLHF,TRBV6-1
CAISQGVSDTQYF,TRBV10-3
CASSSGQGSSYNEQFF,TRBV6-6
CASRGGSRGNQPQHF,TRBV28
CASSKTGVEQYF,TRBV5-1
CASSMGQAKETQYF,TRBV10-1
CASSLDRNTEAFF,TRBV6-4
CASSQDGEGASEIDNTEAFF,TRBV4-3
CASSLGSGEMDEQYF,TRBV7-9
CASSYIGTGGYSTDTQYF,TRBV5-6
CASSLAFSPLHF,TRBV5-5
CASRRGQGHQPQHF,TRBV6-5
CASSETSGYTGELFF,TRBV6-1
CASSVAGRGTEAFF,TRBV9
CSVERYRRNNEQFF,TRBV29-1
CATSRDRQGQETQYF,TRBV15
CASTPGQGGEQYF,TRBV6-5
CASSGGGADTEAFF,TRBV6-1
CASSRGGAGVYEQYF,TRBV27
CASSLEAGPAYEQYF,TRBV11-2
CASSSGWGDAFF,TRBV5-1